This T cell receptor beta chain was obtained from a study of cytomegalovirus exposure and HLA in healthy donors. There are 12 residues in the CDR3. A multiplex PCR was run with 60 Vbeta primers and 13 Jbeta primers. Clones were sequenced by immunoSEQ multiplex PCR, and TCRdb holds only the in-frame ones, with some missing. This sample carries about 190,000 clones, about 85% of them seen once, and the ten largest clones take more than 1%. The genes are TRBV21-1 and TRBJ1-1. TRBV21-1 is deemed a pseudogene. Sequencing was done on a sample of PBMCs. The clonotype was recovered from a boy aged 2-15 years in good health and CMV-seronegative. CDR3 amino acids: CASSTPGAEAFF. The CDR3 DNA follows: TGTGCCAGCAGCACCCCCGGGGCTGAAGCTTTCTTT.